These 12 T cell receptor beta chains were sequenced from one sample in a study of shared clonotypes between healthy human individuals. TCRdb keeps only in-frame clones here, not all; method: immunoSEQ multiplex PCR. The table has 2 million to 2.5 million clones, approximately 94% seen once. CD45RO negativity and positive selection for CCR7 defined naive CD8 cells, a population that excluded terminally differentiated effector memory CD45RA+ cells. The sequenced sample consisted of naive CD8+ T cells sorted from blood. These receptors were obtained from a man aged 18 to 30 in good health.

CDR3 sequence reads: CASSLASGETQYF. In nucleotides, the CDR3 is TGTGCCAGCAGCTTGGCTAGCGGGGAGACCCAGTACTTC. The rearrangement links TRBV5-4 to TRBJ2-5; 8 nucleotides line up with TRBD2. V lost 0 bases, J lost 5 bases, and 0 bases stayed unmatched. Germline CDR1 SGHNT, CDR2 YYREEE (reference sequence). The CDR3 runs 13 residues. Full variable domain (outside the CDR3, taken from reference TRBV5-4 and TRBJ2-5): ETGVTQSPTHLIKTRGQQVTLRCSSQSGHNTVSWYQQALGQGPQFIFQYYREEENGRGNFPPRFSGLQFPNYSSELNVNALELDDSALYLCASSLASGETQYFGPGTRLLVL.

V and J are TRBV27 and TRBJ2-1, with 8 nucleotides matching TRBD2. The CDR3 contains 16 residues. V lost 5 bases to trimming and J lost 1 base; unmatched junction nucleotides: 7. Looked up from germline, CDR1 is MNHEY and CDR2 is SMNVEV (reference sequence). CDR3 DNA: TGTGCCAGCAGTCATAGTAGCGGGGAGTCCTACAATGAGCAGTTCTTC. Its protein is CASSHSSGESYNEQFF.

The V call is TRBV6-5, the J call TRBJ2-5, with D tentatively TRBD2 (6 bases). The V and J ends lost 2 bases and 2 bases respectively, with 9 bases between them. The CDR3 runs 14 residues. CDR1 is MNHEY and CDR2 is SVGAGI in the germline V gene. The DNA of the CDR3 is TGTGCCAGCAGTTACGGAGGGGAACAAGAGACCCAGTACTTC. It yields the protein CASSYGGEQETQYF.

The rearrangement joins TRBV9 to TRBJ2-4; D is perhaps TRBD1 (5 bases). The CDR3 sequence is 14 residues long. V was shortened by 5 bases and J by 0 bases, with 9 bases between the two germline ends. Germline lookup yields CDR1 SGDLS and CDR2 YYNGEE. This chain's CDR3 is CASSKQEAKNIQYF. As DNA, the CDR3 is TGTGCCAGCAGTAAACAGGAAGCCAAAAACATTCAGTACTTC.

The genes are TRBV5-1 and TRBJ2-7; the match to TRBD1 covers 8 bases. Germline V gives CDR1 SGHRS, CDR2 YFSETQ. The CDR3 loop spans 15 amino acids. Trimming took 0 bases from V and 4 from J; bases not matched to a gene: 6. In nucleotides, the CDR3 is TGCGCCAGCAGCTTGGTCCCAGGGGGCTGGTACGAGCAGTACTTC. It translates to CASSLVPGGWYEQYF.

Points on this clone: This specimen includes other DNA sequences encoding the same CDR3. V and J are TRBV5-6 and TRBJ2-2; D remains ambiguous. Germline V gene data show CDR1 as SGHDT and CDR2 as YYEEEE. Between the trimmed V and J ends, which lost 3 bases and 6 bases, there was a span of 6 bases. This CDR3 spans 12 amino acids. Here the CDR3 reads CASSSPAGELFF. CDR3 DNA sequence: TGTGCCAGCAGCTCGCCCGCCGGGGAGCTGTTTTTT.

The chain recombines TRBV5-1 with TRBJ2-7; TRBD2 aligns across 14 bases. The length of the CDR3 is 17 residues. V gave up 4 bases and J gave up 2 bases; unmatched junction bases: 8. Germline V CDR1 and CDR2: SGHRS, YFSETQ. The CDR3 DNA reads as TGCGCCAGCAGCCCCGGGACTAGCGGGAGAGAGGCCTACGAGCAGTACTTC. Its protein is CASSPGTSGREAYEQYF. Together with reference TRBV5-1 and TRBJ2-7, the CDR3 gives the full variable domain: KAGVTQTPRYLIKTRGQQVTLSCSPISGHRSVSWYQQTPGQGLQFLFEYFSETQRNKGNFPGRFSGRQFSNSRSEMNVSTLELGDSALYLCASSPGTSGREAYEQYFGPGTRLTVT.

This rearrangement joins TRBV5-4 to TRBJ2-1; the D is unclear. Germline CDR1 reads SGHNT; CDR2 reads YYREEE (reference sequence). The CDR3 has 15 residues. Trimming stripped 2 bases from V and 0 bases from J, with 9 bases between. In DNA form, the CDR3 reads TGTGCCAGCAGCTTTGACGGAAGCTCCTACAATGAGCAGTTCTTC. Amino acid sequence: CASSFDGSSYNEQFF.

The count of this clone is one. The DNA of the CDR3 is TGTGCCAGCAGCTTAGGACGCATCGAGCAGTTCTTC. Amino acid sequence: CASSLGRIEQFF. The chain couples TRBV11-2 to TRBJ2-1, with D hard to call. The germline V gene has CDR1 SGHAT and CDR2 FQNNGV. V dropped 1 base and J dropped 10 bases, with 8 bases sitting between them. The CDR3 runs to 12 residues.

The CDR3 is CASSLGGELYEQYF. CDR3 bases: TGTGCCAGCAGCTTAGGAGGGGAACTATACGAGCAGTACTTC. The chain links TRBV7-9 to TRBJ2-7; D is tentatively TRBD1 or TRBD2 (5 bases each). The CDR3 covers 14 residues. CDR1 and CDR2 from the germline V gene are SEHNR and FQNEAQ (reference sequence). The V and J ends lost 1 base and 4 bases respectively, with 11 bases between them.

The gene calls are TRBV11-2 and TRBJ2-7; possibly TRBD1 for D (5 bases). Trimming cost V 1 base and J 3 bases, with 13 bases left between them. CDR3 length: 15 amino acids. In germline, CDR1 is SGHAT, CDR2 FQNNGV. The CDR3 DNA follows: TGTGCCAGCAGCTTAGTGGCAGGGAATGGCTACGAGCAGTACTTC. It translates to CASSLVAGNGYEQYF.

This clone was counted a single time. The identical CDR3 is also encoded by other nucleotide sequences in the sample. The J gene is TRBJ2-7, the V gene TRBV6-5; maybe TRBD1 (5 bases). Germline V gives CDR1 MNHEY, CDR2 SVGAGI. The ends were cut back, 2 bases at V and 3 bases at J, with 8 bases in the middle. The CDR3 is 13 residues long. The CDR3: CASSYTGSYEQYF. Here the CDR3 DNA reads TGTGCCAGCAGTTACACAGGCAGCTACGAGCAGTACTTC.